The text below deals with one T cell receptor (beta chain). The sample is drawn from a study of metastatic and nonmetastatic thyroid tumors. In the study overall: The comparison covered peripheral blood and tumor or nodule tissue in malignant and benign thyroid patients.

Each patient came to thyroid surgery without any prior treatment (of any kind). TCRdb reanalyzed the PCR reads with MiXCR. Of over 45,000 clones listed, over 20% are singletons. CDR1 and CDR2 from the germline V gene are KGHDR and SFDVKD. V lost 3 bases and J lost 5; bases outside the gene matches: 8. The CDR3 sequence is 15 residues long. The sequence came from a male donor with papillary thyroid cancer or a benign thyroid nodule (not recorded which). Some clones in this sample may be carry-over from other donors' samples. Sequencing used blood. This chain joins TRBV24-1 and TRBJ2-5; 7 bases align to TRBD2. CDR3 bases: TGTGCCACCAGTGATATGGGGGGGGTAGGGGAGACCCAGTACTTC. It is translated as CATSDMGGVGETQYF.